The clone carrying this T cell receptor (beta chain) was recorded at least ten times. Its antigen is unknown. Germline assignment: CDR1 SGHRS and CDR2 YFSETQ. The CDR3 loop spans 16 amino acids. V shed 4 bases, J shed 2 bases, and the junction held 6 bases outside the gene matches. This record comes from a study of T-cell reconstitution after alpha-beta-depleted transplantation in children. Study-wide points: By one year post-transplant, T-cell counts and diversity largely arose from T cells that were newly produced. Reportedly, roughly two months post-transplant, alpha-beta T cells arose from several hundred expanded graft clones. Surviving recipient cells, namely T cells and thymic progenitors, were the source of high day-60 TCRbeta diversity in some patients.

Unique molecular identifiers were used in preparing the TCRbeta library. Via MiXCR, TCRdb re-called the PCR reads, giving one row per CDR3 protein. The data contain more than 400,000 distinct CDR3 sequences, approximately 41% of them singletons. The source was PBMCs, collected before TCRalphabeta/CD19-depleted stem cell transplant. V gene TRBV5-1 combines with J gene TRBJ2-3, with 11 bases fitting TRBD2. The clonotype originates from a girl under 10 years old with aplastic anemia, due to receive a stem cell transplant. CDR3 residues: CASSKGTSGYTDTQYF. As DNA, the CDR3 is TGCGCCAGCAGCAAAGGGACTAGCGGATACACAGATACGCAGTATTTT.